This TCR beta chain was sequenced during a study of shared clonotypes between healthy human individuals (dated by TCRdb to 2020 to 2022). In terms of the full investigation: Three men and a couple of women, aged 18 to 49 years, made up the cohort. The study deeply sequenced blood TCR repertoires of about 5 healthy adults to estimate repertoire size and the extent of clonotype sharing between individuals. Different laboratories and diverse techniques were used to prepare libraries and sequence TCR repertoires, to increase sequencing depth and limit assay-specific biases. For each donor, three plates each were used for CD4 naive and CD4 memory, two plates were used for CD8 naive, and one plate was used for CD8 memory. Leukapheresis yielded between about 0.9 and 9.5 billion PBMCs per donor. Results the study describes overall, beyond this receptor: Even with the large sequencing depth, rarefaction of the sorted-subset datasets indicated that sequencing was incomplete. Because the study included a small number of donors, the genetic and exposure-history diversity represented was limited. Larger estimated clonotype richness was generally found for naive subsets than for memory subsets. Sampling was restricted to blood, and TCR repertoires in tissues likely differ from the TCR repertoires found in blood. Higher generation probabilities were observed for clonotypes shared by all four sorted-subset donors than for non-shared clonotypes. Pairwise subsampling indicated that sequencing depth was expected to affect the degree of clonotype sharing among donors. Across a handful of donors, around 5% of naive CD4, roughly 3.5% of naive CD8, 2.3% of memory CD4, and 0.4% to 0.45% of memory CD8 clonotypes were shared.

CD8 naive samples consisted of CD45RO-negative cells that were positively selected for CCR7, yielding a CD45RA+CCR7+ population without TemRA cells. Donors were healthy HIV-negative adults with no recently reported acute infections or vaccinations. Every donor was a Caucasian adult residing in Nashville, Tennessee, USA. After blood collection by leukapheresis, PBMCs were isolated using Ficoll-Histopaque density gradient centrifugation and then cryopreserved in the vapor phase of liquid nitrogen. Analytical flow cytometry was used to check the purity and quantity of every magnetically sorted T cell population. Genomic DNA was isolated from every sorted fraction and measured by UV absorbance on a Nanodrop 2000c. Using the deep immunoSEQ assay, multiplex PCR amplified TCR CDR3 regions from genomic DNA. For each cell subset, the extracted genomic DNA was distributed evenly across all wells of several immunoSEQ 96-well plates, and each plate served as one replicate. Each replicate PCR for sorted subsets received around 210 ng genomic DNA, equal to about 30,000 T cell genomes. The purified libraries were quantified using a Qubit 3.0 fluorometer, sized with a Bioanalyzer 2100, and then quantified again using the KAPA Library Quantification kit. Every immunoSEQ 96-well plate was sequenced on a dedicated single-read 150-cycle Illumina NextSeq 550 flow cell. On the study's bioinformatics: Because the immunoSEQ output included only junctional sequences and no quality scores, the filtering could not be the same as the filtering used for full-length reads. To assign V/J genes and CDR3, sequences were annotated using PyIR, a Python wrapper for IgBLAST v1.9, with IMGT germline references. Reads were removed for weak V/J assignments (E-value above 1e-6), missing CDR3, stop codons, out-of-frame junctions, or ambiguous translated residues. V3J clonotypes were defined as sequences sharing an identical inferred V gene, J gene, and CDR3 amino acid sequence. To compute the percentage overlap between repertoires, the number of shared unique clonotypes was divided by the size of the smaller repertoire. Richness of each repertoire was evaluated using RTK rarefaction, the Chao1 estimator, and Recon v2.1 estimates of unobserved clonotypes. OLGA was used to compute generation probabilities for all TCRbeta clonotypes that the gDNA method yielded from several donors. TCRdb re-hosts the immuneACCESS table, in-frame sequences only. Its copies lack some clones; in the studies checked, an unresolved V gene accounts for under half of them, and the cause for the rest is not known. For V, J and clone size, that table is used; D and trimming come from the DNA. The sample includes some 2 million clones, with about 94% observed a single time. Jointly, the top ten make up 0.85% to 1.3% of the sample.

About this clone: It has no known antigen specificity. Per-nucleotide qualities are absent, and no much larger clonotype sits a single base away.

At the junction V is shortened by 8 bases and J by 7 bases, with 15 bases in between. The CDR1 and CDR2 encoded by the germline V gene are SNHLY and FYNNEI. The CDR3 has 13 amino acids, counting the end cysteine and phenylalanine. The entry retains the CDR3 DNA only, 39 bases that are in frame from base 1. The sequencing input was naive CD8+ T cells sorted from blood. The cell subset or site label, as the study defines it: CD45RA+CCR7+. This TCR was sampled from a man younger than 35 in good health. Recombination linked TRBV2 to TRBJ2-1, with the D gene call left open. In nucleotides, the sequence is TGTGCCAGCGGAACCTCTGGCTCGAATGAGCAGTTCTTC. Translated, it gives CASGTSGSNEQFF. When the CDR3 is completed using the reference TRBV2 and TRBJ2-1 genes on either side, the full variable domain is EPEVTQTPSHQVTQMGQEVILRCVPISNHLYFYWYRQILGQKVEFLVSFYNNEISEKSEIFDDQFSVERPDGSNFTLKIRSTKLEDSAMYFCASGTSGSNEQFFGPGTRLTVL.